These 9 T cell receptor beta chains originate from one sample sequenced in a study of T-cell reconstitution after alpha-beta-depleted transplantation in children. Unique molecular identifiers were used to barcode this TCRbeta library. TCRdb processed the PCR reads anew with MiXCR; each CDR3 protein has one entry. This sample has a few hundred thousand distinct CDR3 sequences, with about 12% found just once. Sample: PBMCs from the stem cell graft donor, taken from the stem cell graft. The receptor source for this set is a human donor who donated a stem cell graft to a child with combined immunodeficiency.

This clonotype was seen a handful of times. V is TRBV20-1 and J is TRBJ2-7; 13 nucleotides line up with TRBD2. V was clipped by 0 bases and J by 3 bases; unmatched bases: 2. This CDR3 region has 15 residues. Germline CDR1 reads DFQATT; CDR2 reads SNEGSKA (reference sequence). The CDR3 bases are TGCAGTGCTAGAGATAGACTAGCGGGAGGCTACGAGCAGTACTTC. It is translated as CSARDRLAGGYEQYF.

At least ten counts were recorded for this clonotype. The chain combines TRBV10-3 with TRBJ2-5; 9 bases line up with TRBD2. This CDR3 region has 17 residues. Losses at the gene ends were 3 bases for V and 4 bases for J; bases not matched to a gene: 12. Germline CDR1 is ENHRY and CDR2 is SYGVKD. CDR3 coding DNA: TGTGCCATCAGTGAAGGTTTCGGGACTAGCTGGGGAGAGACCCAGTACTTC. Encoded protein: CAISEGFGTSWGETQYF.

This clonotype was counted between two and nine times. The chain uses TRBV29-1 and TRBJ2-3; 11 bases are a match to TRBD2. Germline loops: CDR1 SQVTM, CDR2 ANQGSEA. The CDR3 extends over 14 amino acids. Unmatched junction bases numbered 12, after V lost 7 bases and J lost 9 bases. Written as DNA, the CDR3 is TGCAGCGCCCGGTTAGCGGGAGGGCCGGTAACGCAGTATTTT. This translates into CSARLAGGPVTQYF.

The chain carries TRBV21-1 and TRBJ2-7; whether TRBD2, the table's D call, matches the DNA was not checked. TRBV21-1 is flagged as a pseudogene. This CDR3 contains 17 residues. The CDR3 DNA reads as TGTGCCAGCAGCAAGAGGACTAGCGGGAGTTCGGCCTACGAGCAGTACTTC. It translates to CASSKRTSGSSAYEQYF.

Ten or more counts support this clonotype. The chain couples TRBV20-1 to TRBJ2-1, with D uncertain. There are 13 residues in the CDR3. CDR1 and CDR2 (germline): DFQATT, SNEGSKA (reference sequence). The V and J ends lost 4 bases and 4 bases respectively, with 11 bases between them. The CDR3, as DNA: TGCAGTGCTAAAAAAGGGCGGTACAATGAGCAGTTCTTC. Its protein product is CSAKKGRYNEQFF.

The chain employs TRBV7-8 and TRBJ2-2; 10 positions match TRBD2. The germline V gene has CDR1 SGHVS and CDR2 FQNEAQ. The CDR3 totals 15 residues. With 4 bases clipped from V and 4 bases from J, the junction kept 3 bases outside the gene matches. CDR3 residues: CASSSRTSGTGELFF. The CDR3 coding sequence is TGTGCCAGCAGCTCGCGGACTAGCGGCACCGGGGAGCTGTTTTTT.

This clonotype was detected many times. The J gene is TRBJ2-3, the V gene TRBV6-5; no reliable D call. Trimming took off 0 bases at V and 1 base at J, with 8 bases between the two ends. CDR1 and CDR2 from the germline V gene are MNHEY and SVGAGI. The CDR3 runs to 15 residues. CDR3 DNA sequence: TGTGCCAGCAGTTACTCATCTGGGGGCACAGATACGCAGTATTTT. This sequence encodes CASSYSSGGTDTQYF.

This clonotype has a handful of counts. The V gene is TRBV18, the J gene TRBJ2-1; a possible D gene is TRBD1 (5 bases). Germline lookup yields CDR1 KGHSH and CDR2 LQKENI. CDR3 length equals 17 residues. The V and J ends lost 1 base and 0 bases respectively, with 13 bases between them. CDR3 in amino acids: CASSPLGQGSSYNEQFF. The CDR3 DNA sequence: TGTGCCAGCTCACCACTTGGCCAGGGTAGCTCCTACAATGAGCAGTTCTTC.

This clonotype appeared a few times. The chain links TRBV12-3 or TRBV12-4 to TRBJ2-1, with D maybe TRBD1 (6 bases). V lost 5 bases, J lost 8 bases, and 16 bases lay in between. The CDR3 is 14 residues long. CDR3 loop: CASSPDSHGDEQFF. In DNA form, the CDR3 reads TGTGCCAGCAGTCCGGACAGTCATGGGGATGAGCAGTTCTTC.